Presented here are 9 T cell receptor beta chains from one specimen sequenced in a study of cytomegalovirus exposure and HLA in healthy donors. The assay was immunoSEQ multiplex PCR, and TCRdb's table has in-frame clones only and misses some. The sample has fewer than 120,000 clones; approximately 89% are singletons. The specimen sequenced was PBMCs. These receptors all stem from a woman between 18 and 29 years old in good health and CMV-seronegative.

This clone was seen a handful of times. The chain employs TRBV28 and TRBJ2-5, with 7 bases that match TRBD1. There are 14 residues in the CDR3. V gave up 4 bases and J gave up 3 bases; unmatched junction bases: 5. CDR1 is MDHEN, CDR2 SYDVKM, per germline. CDR3 residues: CASSSGTAKETQYF. The CDR3 DNA reads TGTGCCAGCAGTTCCGGGACAGCTAAAGAGACCCAGTACTTC.

The rearrangement joins TRBV28 to TRBJ1-2; no reliable D call. Trimming cost V 5 bases and J 10 bases, with 17 bases left between them. The CDR3 length is 13 residues. Germline lookup yields CDR1 MDHEN and CDR2 SYDVKM. CDR3 protein: CASSRPVGGSYTF. The CDR3 nucleotides are TGTGCCAGCAGTCGACCTGTGGGAGGCTCCTACACCTTC.

This chain's CDR3 is CASSPGDNQPQHF. CDR3 sequence (DNA): TGTGCCAGCAGCCCAGGGGACAATCAGCCCCAGCATTTT. V is TRBV7-3 and J is TRBJ1-5; weak D call: TRBD1 (6 bases). The CDR3 is made up of 13 amino acids. Germline-derived CDR1 and CDR2 are SGHTA and FQGTGA. V lost 5 bases and J 3 bases, leaving 8 bases between the germline ends.

This chain joins TRBV13 and TRBJ2-3, with D unresolved. The CDR3 totals 11 residues. The V gene's germline CDR1 is PRHDT and CDR2 FYEKMQ (reference sequence). The V end was cut by 8 bases, the J end by 2 bases, with 5 bases between. In DNA, the CDR3 is TGTGCCAGCCTTATCACAGATACGCAGTATTTT. This encodes CASLITDTQYF.

This chain uses TRBV19 with TRBJ1-1, with no clear D. The CDR3 has 15 amino acids. V lost 6 bases, J lost 1 base, and 15 bases lay in between. CDR1 is LNHDA, CDR2 SQIVND, per germline (reference sequence). In nucleotides, the CDR3 is TGTGCCAGTAGCCCCCTCGAGATGTCGAACACTGAAGCTTTCTTT. Translated, it gives CASSPLEMSNTEAFF.

A few counts support this clone. This chain joins TRBV5-1 and TRBJ1-2, with D possibly matching TRBD1 (5 bases). Trimming shortened V by 0 bases and J by 0 bases, and 9 bases separated the two germline ends. Germline CDR1 SGHRS, CDR2 YFSETQ. The length of the CDR3 is 15 residues. CDR3 in amino acids: CASSLEQASNYGYTF. Here the CDR3 DNA reads TGCGCCAGCAGCTTGGAACAGGCATCTAACTATGGCTACACCTTC.

The J gene is TRBJ1-2, the V gene TRBV5-6; 7 positions agree with TRBD1. Germline assignment: CDR1 SGHDT and CDR2 YYEEEE. V lost 2 bases, J lost 6 bases, and 7 bases stayed unmatched. The CDR3 is made up of 14 amino acids. CDR3 DNA: TGTGCCAGCAGCTTCGGACAGGCAAGGGATGGCTACACCTTC. Its translation: CASSFGQARDGYTF.

The rearrangement links TRBV13 to TRBJ1-2; D is uncertain. Trimming left V 2 bases short and J 6 bases short, with 16 bases between. Germline V CDR1 and CDR2: PRHDT, FYEKMQ (reference sequence). The CDR3 covers 15 residues. The CDR3 here is CASSLWGGWRDGYTF. The CDR3 DNA reads as TGTGCCAGCAGCTTATGGGGAGGCTGGAGGGATGGCTACACCTTC. Drawing the rest from reference TRBV13 and TRBJ1-2, the complete variable domain is AAGVIQSPRHLIKEKRETATLKCYPIPRHDTVYWYQQGPGQDPQFLISFYEKMQSDKGSIPDRFSAQQFSDYHSELNMSSLELGDSALYFCASSLWGGWRDGYTFGSGTRLTVV.

This clone appeared once. The chain has TRBV28 and TRBJ1-4; tentatively, D is TRBD1 (5 bases). Germline CDR1 is MDHEN and CDR2 is SYDVKM. The CDR3 extends over 12 amino acids. V was shortened by 7 bases and J by 7 bases, with 10 bases between the two germline ends. This chain's CDR3 is CASMGGIEKLFF. In DNA, the CDR3 is TGTGCCAGCATGGGGGGGATTGAAAAACTGTTTTTT. Looking up the rest from reference TRBV28 and TRBJ1-4 gives the full variable domain: DVKVTQSSRYLVKRTGEKVFLECVQDMDHENMFWYRQDPGLGLRLIYFSYDVKMKEKGDIPEGYSVSREKKERFSLILESASTNQTSMYLCASMGGIEKLFFGSGTQLSVL.